A single T cell receptor beta chain is shown here with its context. Trimming pared 4 bases from V and 7 bases from J, leaving 20 bases between. This CDR3 region has 16 residues. CDR1 SEHNR and CDR2 FQNEAQ come from the germline V gene (reference sequence). This record comes from a study of blood T cell repertoires in COVID-19. On the study more broadly: COVID-19 samples collected from the United States, Italy and Spain covered acute and convalescent phases. T cells, B-cell-depleted T cells, or PBMCs supplied cDNA or gDNA.

Study processing details: Amplification of reference gene primers provided the estimated nucleated cell counts. Method: immunoSEQ multiplex PCR; TCRdb's copy keeps in-frame clones and lacks some. V, J and clone size were drawn from that table, and D and trimming were deduced from the DNA. The table lists fewer than 85,000 clones, 90% of them singletons, with around 0.97% in the top ten. The sequencing sample was made of peripheral blood. The genes are TRBV7-9 and TRBJ2-1; D possibly corresponds to TRBD2 (7 bases). This sequence originates from a woman aged 50 to 60 in a cohort sampled during active COVID-19. CDR3 DNA: TGTGCCAGCAGCTGGCCGGGGGCGGGAGTGAGGAATGAGCAGTTCTTC. Translating gives CASSWPGAGVRNEQFF.